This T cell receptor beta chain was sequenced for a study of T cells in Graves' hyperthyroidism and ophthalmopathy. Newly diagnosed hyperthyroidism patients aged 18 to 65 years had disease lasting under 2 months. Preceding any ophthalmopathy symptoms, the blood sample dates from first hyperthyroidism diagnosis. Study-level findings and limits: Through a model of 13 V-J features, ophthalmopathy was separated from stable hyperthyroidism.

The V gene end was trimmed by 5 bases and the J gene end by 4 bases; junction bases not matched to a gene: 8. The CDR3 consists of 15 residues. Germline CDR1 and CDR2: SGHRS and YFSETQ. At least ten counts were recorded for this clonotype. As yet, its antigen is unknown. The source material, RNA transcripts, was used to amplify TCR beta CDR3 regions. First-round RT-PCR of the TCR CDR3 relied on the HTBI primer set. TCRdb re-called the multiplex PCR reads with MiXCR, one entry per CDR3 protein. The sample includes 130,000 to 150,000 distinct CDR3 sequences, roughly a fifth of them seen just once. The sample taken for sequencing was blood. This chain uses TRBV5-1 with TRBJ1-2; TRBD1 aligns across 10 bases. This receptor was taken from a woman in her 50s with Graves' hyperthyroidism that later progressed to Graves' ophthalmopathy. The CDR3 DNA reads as TGCGCCAGCAGATTTACGACAGGGGGCAGCTATGGCTACACCTTC. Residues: CASRFTTGGSYGYTF. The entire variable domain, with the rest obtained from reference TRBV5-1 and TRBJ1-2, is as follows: KAGVTQTPRYLIKTRGQQVTLSCSPISGHRSVSWYQQTPGQGLQFLFEYFSETQRNKGNFPGRFSGRQFSNSRSEMNVSTLELGDSALYLCASRFTTGGSYGYTFGSGTRLTVV.